Listed here are 5 T cell receptor beta chains from one sample, sequenced in a study of blood T cell repertoires in COVID-19. Clones were read by immunoSEQ multiplex PCR, and TCRdb kept only the in-frame ones, dropping some. Here the sample spans a few hundred thousand clones, approximately 86% being singletons. Sequencing input: peripheral blood. These receptor sequences come from a woman between 65 and 79 years old with COVID-19, enrolled during active disease.

This chain joins TRBV5-5 and TRBJ2-1, with D possibly matching TRBD2 (6 bases). CDR3 length equals 13 residues. CDR1 and CDR2 (germline): SGHKS, YYEKEE (reference sequence). V gave up 0 bases and J gave up 9 bases, with 10 bases separating them. The CDR3 reads CASSLGLGTEQFF. The CDR3 coding sequence is TGTGCCAGCAGCTTGGGACTAGGCACTGAGCAGTTCTTC.

The chain is built from TRBV18 and TRBJ1-2; D gene ambiguous. Per germline, CDR1 KGHSH and CDR2 LQKENI. V was pared by 0 bases and J by 3 bases, with 11 bases between. There are 15 residues in the CDR3. CDR3 bases: TGTGCCAGCTCACCACCGAGCGAAGCTTACTATGGCTACACCTTC. Amino acids: CASSPPSEAYYGYTF.

The chain combines TRBV9 with TRBJ2-3; a weak D match, TRBD1 (5 bases). The CDR3 length is 15 residues. Germline CDR1 reads SGDLS; CDR2 reads YYNGEE. Trimming removed 1 base from V and 1 base from J, with 10 bases in between. In DNA form, the CDR3 reads TGTGCCAGCAGCGTAACTATAGGGGGCACAGATACGCAGTATTTT. Translated, it gives CASSVTIGGTDTQYF.

The rearrangement uses TRBV7-3 and TRBJ2-1; 8 bases line up with TRBD2. Germline V lookup: CDR1 SGHTA, CDR2 FQGTGA. This CDR3 comprises 15 residues. V shed 7 bases and J 4 bases; nucleotides not matched to a gene: 9. The CDR3 loop reads CASMPGVAGYNEQFF. The DNA of the CDR3 is TGTGCCAGCATGCCGGGAGTAGCGGGGTACAATGAGCAGTTCTTC.

The chain is built from TRBV6-5 and TRBJ1-5; D may be TRBD1 (6 bases). Between the trimmed V and J ends, which lost 6 bases and 5 bases, there was a span of 11 bases. The CDR3 totals 13 residues. The germline V gene encodes CDR1 MNHEY and CDR2 SVGAGI. The CDR3 DNA reads TGTGCCAGCAGCATCGCAGGGGATCAGCCCCAGCATTTT. Encoded protein: CASSIAGDQPQHF.